This T cell receptor (beta chain) was found in a study of T cells after yellow fever vaccination. On the study more broadly: Libraries from low-cell-number fractions were prepared with the SMART-Seq v4 Ultra Low Input RNA kit.

Each CDR3 protein is one row after TCRdb ran MiXCR on the 5' RACE reads. Counted here are tens of thousands of distinct CDR3 sequences, about 7.7% occurring once; the ten biggest clones make up approximately 29%. V lost 3 bases and J 4 bases, leaving 10 bases between the germline ends. The CDR3 covers 14 residues. Per germline, CDR1 MNHEY and CDR2 SMNVEV (reference sequence). This clonotype was counted at least ten times. The sample was CD8+ T cells sorted from PBMCs, taken 9 to 11 days after the first yellow fever vaccination. This TCR came from a man in his late teens or twenties who received the YFV17D yellow fever vaccine. The chain couples TRBV27 to TRBJ2-1; TRBD2 might be the D (6 bases). CDR3 sequence reads: CASSLPGLYNEQFF. CDR3 bases: TGTGCCAGCAGTTTGCCTGGACTATACAATGAGCAGTTCTTC.